This T cell receptor beta chain was recorded in a study of CD8 T cells in ankylosing spondylitis. Study-wide findings and caveats: Those disease-linked clones were CD8+; they were also relatively rare in peripheral blood. For ankylosing spondylitis blood, a TCR beta motif of 7 or 8 highly homologous variants appeared characteristic.

This clonotype was counted ten times or more. Antigen unknown. From germline, CDR1 is MNHEY and CDR2 SMNVEV (reference sequence). V gave up 6 bases and J gave up 5 bases, with 14 bases separating them. The CDR3 has 14 amino acids. Preparation of TCR beta libraries was done by quantitative 5'-RACE with molecular barcodes. TCRdb ran MiXCR on the 5' RACE reads and lists one entry per CDR3 protein. This table has roughly 180,000 distinct CDR3 sequences, roughly 10% appearing once. The chain links TRBV27 to TRBJ2-1; no reliable D call. What was sequenced was blood, either unsorted or a sorted T cell fraction (not recorded which). The TCR comes from a female donor with ankylosing spondylitis or in good health (not recorded which). The CDR3 DNA reads TGTGCCAGCAGACCCGGAGTAGCTAACAATGAGCAGTTCTTC. Its translation is CASRPGVANNEQFF.